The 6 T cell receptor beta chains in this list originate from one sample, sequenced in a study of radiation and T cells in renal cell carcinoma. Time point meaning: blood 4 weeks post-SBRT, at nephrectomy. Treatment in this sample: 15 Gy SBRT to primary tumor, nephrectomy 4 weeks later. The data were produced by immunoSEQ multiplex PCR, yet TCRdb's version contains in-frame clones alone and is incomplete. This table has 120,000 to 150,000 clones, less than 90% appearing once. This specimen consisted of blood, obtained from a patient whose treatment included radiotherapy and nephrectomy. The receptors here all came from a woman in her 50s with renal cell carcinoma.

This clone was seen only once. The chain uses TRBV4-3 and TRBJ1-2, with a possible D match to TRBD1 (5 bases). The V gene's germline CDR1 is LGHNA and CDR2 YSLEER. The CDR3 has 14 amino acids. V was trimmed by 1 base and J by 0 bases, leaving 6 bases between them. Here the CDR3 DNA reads TGCGCCAGCAGCCAAGCAGGGACTAACTATGGCTACACCTTC. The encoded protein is CASSQAGTNYGYTF.

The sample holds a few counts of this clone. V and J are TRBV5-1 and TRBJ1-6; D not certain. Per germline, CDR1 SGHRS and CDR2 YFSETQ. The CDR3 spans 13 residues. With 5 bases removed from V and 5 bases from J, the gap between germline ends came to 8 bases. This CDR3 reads CASRVNNNSPLHF. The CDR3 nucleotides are TGCGCCAGCAGGGTCAATAATAATTCACCCCTCCACTTT.

The CDR3 bases are TGTGCCAGCAGCCACAGGGGCCTCTCTGGAAACACCATATATTTT. Amino acids: CASSHRGLSGNTIYF. The chain uses TRBV7-2 and TRBJ1-3; 7 nucleotides align to TRBD1. Trimming cost V 5 bases and J 0 bases; bases outside gene matches: 4. CDR3 length: 15 amino acids. Per germline, CDR1 SGHTA and CDR2 FQGNSA.

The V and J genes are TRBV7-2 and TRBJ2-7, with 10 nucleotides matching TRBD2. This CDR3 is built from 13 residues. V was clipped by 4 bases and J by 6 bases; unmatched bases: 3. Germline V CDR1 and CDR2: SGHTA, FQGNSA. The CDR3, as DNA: TGTGCCAGCAGCTACACTAGCGGGACCGAGCAGTACTTC. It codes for CASSYTSGTEQYF.

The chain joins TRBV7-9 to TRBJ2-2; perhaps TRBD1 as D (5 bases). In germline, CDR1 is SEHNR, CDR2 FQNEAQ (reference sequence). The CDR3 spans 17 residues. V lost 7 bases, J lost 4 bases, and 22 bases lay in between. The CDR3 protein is CASIKPQGGIGTGELFF. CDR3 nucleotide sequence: TGTGCCAGCATCAAGCCCCAGGGTGGAATAGGCACCGGGGAGCTGTTTTTT.

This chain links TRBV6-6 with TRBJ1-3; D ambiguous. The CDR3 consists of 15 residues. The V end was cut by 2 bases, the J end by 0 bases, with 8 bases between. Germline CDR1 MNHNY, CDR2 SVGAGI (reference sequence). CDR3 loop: CASSYQASSGNTIYF. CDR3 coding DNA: TGTGCCAGCAGTTACCAGGCTTCCTCTGGAAACACCATATATTTT.